One sample yielded the 24 T cell receptor beta chains listed below, sequenced in a study of blood T cell repertoires in COVID-19. Only in-frame clones appear in the TCRdb table, and some are missing; sequencing was by immunoSEQ multiplex PCR. The sample yields roughly 140,000 clones, more than 65% seen once. The sample taken for sequencing was peripheral blood. The receptors originated from a woman in her forties or fifties with acute or convalescent COVID-19.

This clone was counted only a few times. J is TRBJ2-5 and V is TRBV12-5; D not certain. This CDR3 contains 12 residues. The germline V gene encodes CDR1 LGHNT and CDR2 FRNRAP. V lost 0 bases and J lost 9, with 8 bases in between. CDR3 DNA sequence: TGTGCTAGTGGTTTGGTAAGCGCCGCCCAGTACTTC. It specifies CASGLVSAAQYF.

The gene calls are TRBV7-3 and TRBJ2-1, with a weak D call TRBD2 (6 bases). CDR3 size: 17 residues. V lost 5 bases and J lost 0, with 17 bases in between. In germline, CDR1 is SGHTA, CDR2 FQGTGA. The CDR3 coding sequence is TGTGCCAGCAGCCAGGGAGGCGGGTCTAGCTCCTACAATGAGCAGTTCTTC. Amino acids: CASSQGGGSSSYNEQFF.

The chain combines TRBV11-2 with TRBJ1-4, with D unclear. Trimming removed 4 bases at V and 6 bases at J, with 18 bases between. The germline V gene encodes CDR1 SGHAT and CDR2 FQNNGV. This CDR3 contains 16 residues. The CDR3 reads CASSSPRGEGYEKLFF. The DNA of the CDR3 is TGTGCCAGCAGCTCCCCCCGGGGAGAGGGTTATGAAAAACTGTTTTTT.

V usage is TRBV6-2 or TRBV6-3 and J usage is TRBJ2-1; 10 bases are a match to TRBD2. The V gene end was trimmed by 6 bases and the J gene end by 3 bases; junction bases not matched to a gene: 5. From germline, CDR1 is MNHEY and CDR2 SVGEGT. CDR3 size: 15 residues. CDR3 nucleotides: TGTGCCAGCAGCCTAGCGGGAGCTCTCTACAATGAGCAGTTCTTC. Encoded protein: CASSLAGALYNEQFF.

This clone has only a few counts. This rearrangement joins TRBV9 to TRBJ1-3; maybe TRBD1 (6 bases). The CDR3 length is 17 residues. CDR1 is SGDLS and CDR2 is YYNGEE in the germline V gene. V lost 4 bases and J 0 bases, leaving 17 bases between the germline ends. The CDR3, as DNA: TGTGCCAGCAGCATAGAGGACAGAGCTATCTCTGGAAACACCATATATTTT. This codes for CASSIEDRAISGNTIYF.

This clone showed up just once. The V and J genes are TRBV29-1 and TRBJ1-3; D is ambiguous. Trimming left V 4 bases short and J 4 bases short, with 8 bases between. The length of the CDR3 is 12 residues. Per germline, CDR1 SQVTM and CDR2 ANQGSEA. This CDR3 reads CSVALRGNTIYF. The DNA of the CDR3 is TGCAGCGTTGCTTTGAGGGGAAACACCATATATTTT.

The rearrangement links TRBV4-1 to TRBJ2-7; no clear D gene. This CDR3 has 17 amino acids. Germline V lookup: CDR1 MGHRA, CDR2 YSYEKL. V lost 1 base, J lost 2 bases, and 18 bases lay in between. CDR3 amino acids: CASSQAVMLGSPYEQYF. CDR3 sequence (DNA): TGCGCCAGCAGCCAAGCTGTCATGTTGGGCAGTCCCTACGAGCAGTACTTC.

This chain connects TRBV7-8 to TRBJ1-1; possibly TRBD1 for D (6 bases). This CDR3 spans 14 amino acids. Germline CDR1 reads SGHVS; CDR2 reads FQNEAQ. Between the trimmed V and J ends, which lost 5 bases and 5 bases, there was a span of 15 bases. In nucleotides, the CDR3 is TGTGCCAGCAGCCGAGGTACAGGGTCAACTGAAGCTTTCTTT. Translated, it gives CASSRGTGSTEAFF.

This clone was observed a single time. The rearrangement links TRBV19 to TRBJ1-1; D is perhaps TRBD1 (6 bases). This CDR3 is 15 amino acids long. Trimming removed 7 bases from V and 1 base from J, with 16 bases in between. Germline CDR1 LNHDA, CDR2 SQIVND (reference sequence). The chain's CDR3 is CASTRTDRENTEAFF. In DNA form, the CDR3 reads TGTGCCAGTACCCGGACGGACAGAGAGAACACTGAAGCTTTCTTT.

In its sample, this clone was seen a few times. The genes are TRBV29-1 and TRBJ1-4; D is ambiguous. The germline V gene encodes CDR1 SQVTM and CDR2 ANQGSEA. This CDR3 is 13 amino acids long. Trimming took 4 bases from V and 5 from J, leaving 11 bases between them. DNA for the CDR3: TGCAGCGTTGCCCGAAGACTAAATGAAAAACTGTTTTTT. Residues: CSVARRLNEKLFF.

This clone was found a few times. The chain carries TRBV7-2 and TRBJ1-5, with D unclear. The CDR3 length is 14 residues. Trimming cost V 3 bases and J 0 bases, with 6 bases left between them. Looked up from germline, CDR1 is SGHTA and CDR2 is FQGNSA. The CDR3 loop reads CASSFFLSNQPQHF. The CDR3 DNA reads as TGTGCCAGCAGCTTCTTTCTTAGCAATCAGCCCCAGCATTTT.

V usage is TRBV11-2 and J usage is TRBJ2-5, with D tentatively TRBD1 (6 bases). V dropped 5 bases and J dropped 6 bases, with 16 bases sitting between them. CDR3 length: 14 residues. Germline CDR1 reads SGHAT; CDR2 reads FQNNGV. The CDR3 reads CASSPEQGRKTQYF. The DNA of the CDR3 is TGTGCCAGCAGCCCCGAACAGGGTCGGAAGACCCAGTACTTC.

In regard to this clone: This same CDR3 is encoded by further DNA sequences in the sample. The genes are TRBV7-2 and TRBJ1-1, with a weak D call TRBD1 (5 bases). CDR1 SGHTA and CDR2 FQGNSA come from the germline V gene. The CDR3 consists of 13 residues. The V gene lost 2 bases and the J gene lost 5 bases, with 9 bases spanning the gap. The CDR3 region is CASSLNRGTEAFF. The CDR3 coding sequence is TGTGCCAGCAGCTTAAACCGGGGGACTGAAGCTTTCTTT.

V is TRBV5-1 and J is TRBJ2-5, with 10 bases fitting TRBD2. J gave up 4 bases and V 2 bases, and 11 bases lay outside the gene matches. The CDR3 covers 17 residues. Germline CDR1 SGHRS, CDR2 YFSETQ. The CDR3: CASSFDPSGRSPETQYF. Written as DNA, the CDR3 is TGCGCCAGCAGCTTCGACCCTAGCGGGAGAAGTCCAGAGACCCAGTACTTC.

This chain uses TRBV28 with TRBJ2-3; 8 bases fit TRBD2. The germline gives CDR1 MDHEN, CDR2 SYDVKM. V shed 6 bases, J shed 7 bases, and the junction held 12 bases outside the gene matches. The CDR3 length is 15 residues. The CDR3 region is CASSHQTAGGNTQYF. Here the CDR3 DNA reads TGTGCCAGCAGCCACCAAACCGCGGGAGGCAATACGCAGTATTTT.

The chain couples TRBV10-3 to TRBJ2-4; D remains ambiguous. The CDR3 loop spans 16 amino acids. Germline V gives CDR1 ENHRY, CDR2 SYGVKD. With 0 bases removed from V and 0 bases from J, the gap between germline ends came to 9 bases. Here the CDR3 reads CAISESRELAKNIQYF. The CDR3 region has the DNA TGTGCCATCAGTGAGTCGAGAGAACTAGCCAAAAACATTCAGTACTTC.

CDR3 in DNA: TGTGCCAGCTCACCCAACGGACAGGGGCTTTATGGCTACACCTTC. Amino acid sequence: CASSPNGQGLYGYTF. The chain carries TRBV18 and TRBJ1-2; 9 bases agree with TRBD1. The length of the CDR3 is 15 residues. V dropped 3 bases and J dropped 5; count of bases not matched to a gene: 7. The germline CDR1 and CDR2 sequences are KGHSH and LQKENI.

This clone was found a few times. J is TRBJ2-7 and V is TRBV5-4; perhaps TRBD2 as D (6 bases). The V gene's germline CDR1 is SGHNT and CDR2 YYREEE (reference sequence). V was trimmed by 0 bases and J by 3 bases, leaving 13 bases between them. CDR3 length: 15 amino acids. The CDR3 DNA reads as TGTGCCAGCAGCTTGGAGGATAGCGGACGCTACGAGCAGTACTTC. The encoded protein is CASSLEDSGRYEQYF.

The chain employs TRBV6-6 and TRBJ2-7; 7 positions match TRBD2. The V and J ends lost 6 bases and 5 bases, in that order; junction bases with no gene match: 4. Germline V gene sequence: CDR1 MNHNY, CDR2 SVGAGI (reference sequence). There are 12 residues in the CDR3. Here the CDR3 DNA reads TGTGCCAGCAGAAGGCTAGCGGACGAGCAGTACTTC. This gives the protein CASRRLADEQYF.

The V and J genes are TRBV10-1 and TRBJ2-7; 10 bases line up with TRBD2. The CDR3 extends over 16 amino acids. V lost 0 bases to trimming and J lost 3 bases; unmatched junction nucleotides: 5. Looked up from germline, CDR1 is WNHNN and CDR2 is SYGVQD (reference sequence). Here the CDR3 DNA reads TGCGCCAGCAGTGAGTCGGGTTTAGCGGGGGGCTACGAGCAGTACTTC. Translation: CASSESGLAGGYEQYF.

The V gene is TRBV7-9, the J gene TRBJ2-7, with D perhaps matching TRBD1 (5 bases). This CDR3 is built from 15 residues. Germline-derived CDR1 and CDR2 are SEHNR and FQNEAQ (reference sequence). Trimming left V 1 base short and J 2 bases short, with 12 bases between. The CDR3 nucleotides read TGTGCCAGCAGCTTAGAGTCAGGGAACCCCTACGAGCAGTACTTC. Translated, it gives CASSLESGNPYEQYF.

This clone was picked up a small number of times. V is TRBV6-2 or TRBV6-3 and J is TRBJ2-3; 7 positions agree with TRBD1. Unmatched junction bases numbered 3, after V lost 5 bases and J lost 4 bases. The CDR3 extends over 13 amino acids. The germline V gene encodes CDR1 MNHEY and CDR2 SVGEGT. The CDR3 DNA sequence: TGTGCCAGCAGTCGACAGGGACCAGATACGCAGTATTTT. As protein: CASSRQGPDTQYF.

The chain combines TRBV28 with TRBJ1-2; D is unclear. The germline V gene has CDR1 MDHEN and CDR2 SYDVKM. Trimming shortened V by 3 bases and J by 3 bases, and 5 bases separated the two germline ends. The CDR3 length is 12 residues. This chain's CDR3 is CASSFEDYGYTF. Here the CDR3 DNA reads TGTGCCAGCAGTTTTGAGGACTATGGCTACACCTTC.

The rearrangement uses TRBV18 and TRBJ1-5, with D tentatively TRBD1 (5 bases). Germline assignment: CDR1 KGHSH and CDR2 LQKENI. There are 15 residues in the CDR3. Trimming stripped 2 bases from V and 3 bases from J, with 11 bases between. The CDR3 region has the DNA TGTGCCAGCTCACCAATCGGCAGGGACAATCAGCCCCAGCATTTT. Translating gives CASSPIGRDNQPQHF.